This T cell receptor beta chain was obtained from a study of siplizumab effects on memory and regulatory T cells. The CDR3 is 16 residues long. Trimming removed 0 bases at V and 1 base at J, with 11 bases between. The germline V gene encodes CDR1 SGHDT and CDR2 YYEEEE. Note on this clone: Its target is unknown.

Assay used: immunoSEQ multiplex PCR; TCRdb lists only in-frame clones, some missing. The sample has over 80,000 clones, just under 95% seen once; the top ten hold 1% to 1.5%. Study-level points and caveats: The drug siplizumab significantly decreased the alloreactive sequences that could be traced to unstimulated CD4+ memory cells. Suppressive capability of dividing Tregs from siplizumab cultures went unverified. Roughly 75-97% of proliferating CD4+ or CD8+ clones lacked an assignable naive or memory phenotype. Both greater diversity than memory cells and a major contribution to the alloresponse seemed to characterize naive T cells.

The sequence derives from a human donor in good health. Material: non-Treg CD4+ T cells sorted from blood. This rearrangement joins TRBV5-6 to TRBJ2-1; a possible D gene is TRBD2 (5 bases). The CDR3 nucleotides read TGTGCCAGCAGCTTGGGGGAGATCGGGTCCTACAATGAGCAGTTCTTC. Protein sequence: CASSLGEIGSYNEQFF.